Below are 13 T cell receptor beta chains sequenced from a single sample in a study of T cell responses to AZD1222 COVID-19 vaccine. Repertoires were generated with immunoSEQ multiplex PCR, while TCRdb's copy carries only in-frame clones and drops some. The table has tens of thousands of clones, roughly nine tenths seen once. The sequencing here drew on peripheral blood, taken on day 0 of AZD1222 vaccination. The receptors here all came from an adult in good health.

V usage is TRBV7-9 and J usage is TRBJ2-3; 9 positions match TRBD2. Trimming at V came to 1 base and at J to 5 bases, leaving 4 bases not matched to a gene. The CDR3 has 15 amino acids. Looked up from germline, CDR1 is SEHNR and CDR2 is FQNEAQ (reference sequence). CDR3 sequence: CASSLGAGGKDTQYF. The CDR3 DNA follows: TGTGCCAGCAGCTTAGGAGCGGGAGGTAAAGATACGCAGTATTTT.

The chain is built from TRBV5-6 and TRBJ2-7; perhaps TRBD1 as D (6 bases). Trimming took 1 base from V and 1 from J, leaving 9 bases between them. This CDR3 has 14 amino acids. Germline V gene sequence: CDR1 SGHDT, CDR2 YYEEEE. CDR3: CASSLRGRSYEQYF. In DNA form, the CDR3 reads TGTGCCAGCAGCTTGAGGGGGAGATCCTACGAGCAGTACTTC. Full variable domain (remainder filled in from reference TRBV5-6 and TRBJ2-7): DAGVTQSPTHLIKTRGQQVTLRCSPKSGHDTVSWYQQALGQGPQFIFQYYEEEERQRGNFPDRFSGHQFPNYSSELNVNALLLGDSALYLCASSLRGRSYEQYFGPGTRLTVT.

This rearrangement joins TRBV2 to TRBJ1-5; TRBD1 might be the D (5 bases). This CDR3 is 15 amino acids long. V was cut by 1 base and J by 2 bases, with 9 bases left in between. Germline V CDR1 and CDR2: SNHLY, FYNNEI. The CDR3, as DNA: TGTGCCAGCAGTGAAGAGGGGAGGGGCAATCAGCCCCAGCATTTT. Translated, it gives CASSEEGRGNQPQHF.

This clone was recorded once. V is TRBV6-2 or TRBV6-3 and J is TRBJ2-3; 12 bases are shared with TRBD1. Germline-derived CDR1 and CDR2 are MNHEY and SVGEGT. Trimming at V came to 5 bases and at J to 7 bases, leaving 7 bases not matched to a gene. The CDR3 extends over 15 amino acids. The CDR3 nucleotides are TGTGCCAGCAGTACCGGGACAGGGGGCAGGAATACGCAGTATTTT. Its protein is CASSTGTGGRNTQYF.

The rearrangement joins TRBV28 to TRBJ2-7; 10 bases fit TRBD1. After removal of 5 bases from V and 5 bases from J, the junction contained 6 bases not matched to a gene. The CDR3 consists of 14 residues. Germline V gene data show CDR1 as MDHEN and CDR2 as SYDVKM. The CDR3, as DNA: TGTGCCAGCAGTACCGGGACAGGGGTACACGAGCAGTACTTC. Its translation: CASSTGTGVHEQYF.

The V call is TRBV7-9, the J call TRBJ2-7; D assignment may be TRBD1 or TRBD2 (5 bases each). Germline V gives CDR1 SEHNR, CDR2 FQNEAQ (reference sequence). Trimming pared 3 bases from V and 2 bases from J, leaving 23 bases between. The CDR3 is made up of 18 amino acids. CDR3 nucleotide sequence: TGTGCCAGCAGCTTGTCCAGTTCTCAGGGACCACCTGCCTACGAGCAGTACTTC. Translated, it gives CASSLSSSQGPPAYEQYF. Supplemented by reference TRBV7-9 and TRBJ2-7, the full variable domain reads DTGVSQNPRHKITKRGQNVTFRCDPISEHNRLYWYRQTLGQGPEFLTYFQNEAQLEKSRLLSDRFSAERPKGSFSTLEIQRTEQGDSAMYLCASSLSSSQGPPAYEQYFGPGTRLTVT.

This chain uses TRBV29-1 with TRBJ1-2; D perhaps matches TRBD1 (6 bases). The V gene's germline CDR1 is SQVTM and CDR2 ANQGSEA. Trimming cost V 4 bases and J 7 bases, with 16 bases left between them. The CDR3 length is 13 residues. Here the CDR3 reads CSVGFSGAAGYTF. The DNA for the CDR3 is TGCAGCGTTGGGTTTTCAGGGGCGGCTGGCTACACCTTC.

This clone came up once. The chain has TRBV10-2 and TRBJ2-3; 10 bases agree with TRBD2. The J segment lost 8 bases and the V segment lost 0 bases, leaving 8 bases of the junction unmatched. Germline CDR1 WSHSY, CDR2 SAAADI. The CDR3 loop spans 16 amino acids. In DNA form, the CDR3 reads TGCGCCAGCAGTGAGTCGAAGCGGGAGGGCCGAGGTACGCAGTATTTT. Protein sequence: CASSESKREGRGTQYF.

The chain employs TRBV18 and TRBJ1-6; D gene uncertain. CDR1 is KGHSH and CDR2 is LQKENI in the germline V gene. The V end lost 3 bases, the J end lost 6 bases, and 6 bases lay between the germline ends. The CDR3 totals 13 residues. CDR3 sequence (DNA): TGTGCCAGCTCACCTGAGACTAATTCACCCCTCCACTTT. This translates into CASSPETNSPLHF. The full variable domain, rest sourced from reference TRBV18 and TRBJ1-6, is NAGVMQNPRHLVRRRGQEARLRCSPMKGHSHVYWYRQLPEEGLKFMVYLQKENIIDESGMPKERFSAEFPKEGPSILRIQQVVRGDSAAYFCASSPETNSPLHFGNGTRLTVT.

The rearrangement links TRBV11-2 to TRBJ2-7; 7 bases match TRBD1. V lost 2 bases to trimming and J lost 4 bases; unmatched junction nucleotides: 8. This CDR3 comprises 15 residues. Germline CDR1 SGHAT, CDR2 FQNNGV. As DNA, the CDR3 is TGTGCCAGCAGCTTAACGACAGGGATCGATTACGAGCAGTACTTC. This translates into CASSLTTGIDYEQYF.

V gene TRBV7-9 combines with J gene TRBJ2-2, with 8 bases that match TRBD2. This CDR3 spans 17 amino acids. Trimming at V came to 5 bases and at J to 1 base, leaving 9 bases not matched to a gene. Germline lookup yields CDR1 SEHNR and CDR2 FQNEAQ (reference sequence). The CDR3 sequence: CASSRRRTSRNTGELFF. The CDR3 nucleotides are TGTGCCAGCAGCCGCAGGCGGACTAGCAGGAACACCGGGGAGCTGTTTTTT.

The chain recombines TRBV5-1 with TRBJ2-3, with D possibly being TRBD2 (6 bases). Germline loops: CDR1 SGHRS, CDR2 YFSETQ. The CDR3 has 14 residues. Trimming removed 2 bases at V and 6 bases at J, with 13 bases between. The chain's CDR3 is CASSFDRGGDTQYF. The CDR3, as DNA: TGCGCCAGCAGCTTCGACAGAGGAGGGGATACGCAGTATTTT.

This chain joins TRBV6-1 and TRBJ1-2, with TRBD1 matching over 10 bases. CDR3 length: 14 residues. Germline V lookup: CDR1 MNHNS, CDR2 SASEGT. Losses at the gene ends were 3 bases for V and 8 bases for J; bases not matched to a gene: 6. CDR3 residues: CASSENRDRGGYTF. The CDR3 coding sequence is TGTGCCAGCAGTGAGAACCGGGACAGGGGAGGCTACACCTTC.